This T cell receptor (beta chain) comes out of a study of blood T cell repertoires in COVID-19. Study background: Samples representing acute and convalescent COVID-19 were sourced from the United States, Italy and Spain.

Measured with immunoSEQ multiplex PCR; TCRdb has only the in-frame clones, and not every one. The sample lists roughly 100,000 clones, around nine tenths occurring once. This CDR3 contains 12 residues. Trimming pared 1 base from V and 14 bases from J, leaving 11 bases between. Sequenced: peripheral blood. This sequence originates from a man between 45 and 60 years old with active or convalescent COVID-19. This chain links TRBV12-3 or TRBV12-4 with TRBJ1-4; D is uncertain. The DNA of the CDR3 is TGTGCCAGCAGTTTAGATGAGAAGAGGCTGTTTTTT. Protein: CASSLDEKRLFF.